The rows below give T cell receptor beta chains drawn from one sample of a study of T cells after yellow fever vaccination. TCRdb used MiXCR to reprocess the 5' RACE reads, holding one entry per CDR3 protein. The sample has 250,000 to 350,000 distinct CDR3 sequences, around 8.6% seen once. Sample: CD4+ T cells sorted from PBMCs, taken 5 days after the yellow fever booster vaccination. Receptors originate from a man aged 18 to 29 who received the YFV17D yellow fever vaccine. Both conserved end residues are part of each CDR3. Fields, in order: clone size, J gene, D gene, V gene, CDR3 protein, CDR3 DNA. The D gene is left open where the match is weak. Expanded clones get a size class; other rows say once, few or many, or leave the size out.

abundance: .
j_gene: TRBJ2-3
d_gene: .
v_gene: TRBV2
CDR3aa: CASSRGIRTDTQYF
CDR3nt: TGTGCCAGCAGTAGAGGCATTCGGACAGATACGCAGTATTTT

abundance: .
j_gene: TRBJ2-6
d_gene: .
v_gene: TRBV7-8
CDR3aa: CASSFRDPGANVLTF
CDR3nt: TGTGCCAGCAGCTTTAGGGACCCTGGGGCCAACGTCCTGACTTTC

abundance: many
j_gene: TRBJ1-4
d_gene: TRBD1
v_gene: TRBV7-2
CDR3aa: CASSKNGQENEKLFF
CDR3nt: TGTGCCAGCAGCAAAAACGGACAGGAGAATGAAAAACTGTTTTTT

abundance: .
j_gene: TRBJ2-6
d_gene: .
v_gene: TRBV7-8
CDR3aa: CASSRDLANVLTF
CDR3nt: TGTGCCAGCAGCCGGGACCTCGCCAACGTCCTGACTTTC

abundance: .
j_gene: TRBJ1-4
d_gene: .
v_gene: TRBV4-1
CDR3aa: CASSQDGGGTNEKLFF
CDR3nt: TGCGCCAGCAGCCAAGATGGGGGAGGGACTAATGAAAAACTGTTTTTT

abundance: many
j_gene: TRBJ2-2
d_gene: .
v_gene: TRBV4-1
CDR3aa: CASSQGLRASRNTGELFF
CDR3nt: TGCGCCAGCAGCCAAGGTCTACGGGCCTCTCGTAACACCGGGGAGCTGTTTTTT

abundance: many
j_gene: TRBJ1-6
d_gene: .
v_gene: TRBV6-1
CDR3aa: CASSGPAGRIRSYNSPLHF
CDR3nt: TGTGCCAGCAGTGGACCGGCGGGGCGAATAAGATCCTATAATTCACCCCTCCACTTT

abundance: .
j_gene: TRBJ1-5
d_gene: TRBD1
v_gene: TRBV6-2/TRBV6-3
CDR3aa: CASSLDRRALFNQPQHF
CDR3nt: TGTGCCAGCAGTTTGGACAGGCGAGCCCTGTTCAATCAGCCCCAGCATTTT

abundance: many
j_gene: TRBJ1-5
d_gene: TRBD1
v_gene: TRBV20-1
CDR3aa: CSARNRQGYSNQPQHF
CDR3nt: TGCAGTGCTAGAAATAGACAGGGTTATAGCAATCAGCCCCAGCATTTT

abundance: .
j_gene: TRBJ2-7
d_gene: .
v_gene: TRBV5-1
CDR3aa: CASSLGGEPYEQYF
CDR3nt: TGCGCCAGCAGCTTGGGCGGGGAGCCCTACGAGCAGTACTTC

abundance: many
j_gene: TRBJ1-2
d_gene: TRBD1
v_gene: TRBV5-1
CDR3aa: CASSLEQGAGYGYTF
CDR3nt: TGCGCCAGCAGCTTGGAACAGGGGGCCGGTTATGGCTACACCTTC

abundance: .
j_gene: TRBJ1-4
d_gene: .
v_gene: TRBV6-6
CDR3aa: CASSDTGFITKLFF
CDR3nt: TGTGCCAGCAGCGATACAGGTTTCATCACGAAACTGTTTTTT

abundance: few
j_gene: TRBJ1-1
d_gene: .
v_gene: TRBV25-1
CDR3aa: CASGGTVDTEAFF
CDR3nt: TGTGCCAGCGGGGGGACGGTGGACACTGAAGCTTTCTTT

abundance: .
j_gene: TRBJ1-2
d_gene: TRBD1
v_gene: TRBV18
CDR3aa: CASSPDRIRYGYTF
CDR3nt: TGTGCCAGCTCACCGGACAGGATCAGATATGGCTACACCTTC

abundance: few
j_gene: TRBJ2-2
d_gene: TRBD1
v_gene: TRBV6-5
CDR3aa: CASSRGQGFTGELFF
CDR3nt: TGTGCCAGCAGTCGGGGACAGGGATTCACCGGGGAGCTGTTTTTT

abundance: few
j_gene: TRBJ1-5
d_gene: .
v_gene: TRBV6-1
CDR3aa: CASQGIVGNQPQHF
CDR3nt: TGTGCCAGCCAAGGCATTGTCGGCAATCAGCCCCAGCATTTT

abundance: few
j_gene: TRBJ1-1
d_gene: .
v_gene: TRBV6-2/TRBV6-3
CDR3aa: CASSFGRGGRTEAFF
CDR3nt: TGTGCCAGCAGTTTTGGCAGGGGCGGTAGGACTGAAGCTTTCTTT

abundance: .
j_gene: TRBJ2-1
d_gene: .
v_gene: TRBV4-2
CDR3aa: CASSQDPAREQFF
CDR3nt: TGTGCCAGCAGTCAAGACCCAGCTCGGGAGCAGTTCTTC

abundance: many
j_gene: TRBJ2-3
d_gene: .
v_gene: TRBV24-1
CDR3aa: CATSDNLGGSGDTQYF
CDR3nt: TGTGCCACCAGTGACAATCTAGGTGGGTCGGGAGATACGCAGTATTTT

abundance: many
j_gene: TRBJ2-5
d_gene: TRBD1
v_gene: TRBV6-2/TRBV6-3
CDR3aa: CASGTVQETQYF
CDR3nt: TGTGCCAGCGGGACAGTCCAAGAGACCCAGTACTTC

abundance: few
j_gene: TRBJ2-5
d_gene: .
v_gene: TRBV25-1
CDR3aa: CASIPSGARETQYF
CDR3nt: TGTGCCAGCATACCATCCGGGGCTCGAGAGACCCAGTACTTC

abundance: few
j_gene: TRBJ1-5
d_gene: .
v_gene: TRBV12-3/TRBV12-4
CDR3aa: CASSLKPDSLSFSNQPQHF
CDR3nt: TGTGCCAGCAGTTTAAAGCCCGACAGCCTATCCTTTAGCAATCAGCCCCAGCATTTT

abundance: few
j_gene: TRBJ2-3
d_gene: TRBD2
v_gene: TRBV5-6
CDR3aa: CASSLELAGADTQYF
CDR3nt: TGTGCCAGCAGCTTGGAACTAGCGGGGGCAGATACGCAGTATTTT

abundance: .
j_gene: TRBJ1-2
d_gene: TRBD1
v_gene: TRBV27
CDR3aa: CASSLLGQGRDYTF
CDR3nt: TGTGCCAGCAGTTTATTAGGACAGGGACGTGACTACACCTTC

abundance: .
j_gene: TRBJ2-7
d_gene: .
v_gene: TRBV29-1
CDR3aa: CSARWREGDEQYF
CDR3nt: TGCAGCGCCCGGTGGAGGGAGGGGGACGAGCAGTACTTC

abundance: many
j_gene: TRBJ1-5
d_gene: .
v_gene: TRBV20-1
CDR3aa: CSARGSSNQPQHF
CDR3nt: TGCAGTGCCCGCGGAAGTAGCAATCAGCCCCAGCATTTT

abundance: many
j_gene: TRBJ1-1
d_gene: TRBD1
v_gene: TRBV7-2
CDR3aa: CASSNDRGRTEAFF
CDR3nt: TGTGCCAGCAGCAACGACAGGGGGCGAACTGAAGCTTTCTTT

abundance: .
j_gene: TRBJ1-2
d_gene: .
v_gene: TRBV10-3
CDR3aa: CANTDKPNYGYTF
CDR3nt: TGTGCCAACACGGACAAGCCTAACTATGGCTACACCTTC

abundance: .
j_gene: TRBJ2-3
d_gene: .
v_gene: TRBV20-1
CDR3aa: CSVTLMARDTDTQYF
CDR3nt: TGCAGTGTCACACTTATGGCCAGGGACACAGATACGCAGTATTTT

abundance: .
j_gene: TRBJ1-1
d_gene: .
v_gene: TRBV5-1
CDR3aa: CATSKDSGSEAFF
CDR3nt: TGCGCCACCTCCAAAGACTCGGGATCTGAAGCTTTCTTT

abundance: few
j_gene: TRBJ2-5
d_gene: .
v_gene: TRBV5-4
CDR3aa: CASTTWGGNQETQYF
CDR3nt: TGTGCCAGCACCACATGGGGGGGCAATCAAGAGACCCAGTACTTC

abundance: .
j_gene: TRBJ2-5
d_gene: .
v_gene: TRBV7-7
CDR3aa: CASSPRTDQETQYF
CDR3nt: TGTGCCAGCAGCCCGCGGACAGATCAAGAGACCCAGTACTTC

abundance: few
j_gene: TRBJ2-5
d_gene: TRBD2
v_gene: TRBV29-1
CDR3aa: CSVDPTSGGKETQYF
CDR3nt: TGCAGCGTTGACCCGACTAGCGGGGGGAAAGAGACCCAGTACTTC

abundance: .
j_gene: TRBJ1-2
d_gene: .
v_gene: TRBV9
CDR3aa: CASSGPGGRGYGYTF
CDR3nt: TGTGCCAGCAGCGGGCCCGGCGGCAGGGGCTATGGCTACACCTTC

abundance: .
j_gene: TRBJ1-2
d_gene: .
v_gene: TRBV10-3
CDR3aa: CAISVTGDGYGYTF
CDR3nt: TGTGCCATCAGTGTTACCGGGGACGGCTATGGCTACACCTTC

abundance: few
j_gene: TRBJ1-3
d_gene: TRBD1
v_gene: TRBV6-5
CDR3aa: CATRTGASSGNTIYF
CDR3nt: TGTGCCACCCGGACAGGGGCGAGCTCTGGAAACACCATATATTTT

abundance: few
j_gene: TRBJ1-1
d_gene: .
v_gene: TRBV12-3/TRBV12-4
CDR3aa: CASPSTEAFF
CDR3nt: TGTGCCAGCCCTTCCACTGAAGCTTTCTTT

abundance: .
j_gene: TRBJ2-5
d_gene: .
v_gene: TRBV18
CDR3aa: CASSPQGQTQETQYF
CDR3nt: TGTGCCAGCTCACCACAGGGCCAAACGCAAGAGACCCAGTACTTC

abundance: .
j_gene: TRBJ1-1
d_gene: .
v_gene: TRBV9
CDR3aa: CASSAGAGTNTEAFF
CDR3nt: TGTGCCAGCAGCGCCGGGGCCGGGACAAACACTGAAGCTTTCTTT

abundance: few
j_gene: TRBJ1-2
d_gene: .
v_gene: TRBV6-2/TRBV6-3
CDR3aa: CASSVERYGYTF
CDR3nt: TGTGCCAGCAGCGTAGAGAGATATGGCTACACCTTC

abundance: once
j_gene: TRBJ1-5
d_gene: .
v_gene: TRBV5-1
CDR3aa: CASSGDGVGLPGNQPQHF
CDR3nt: TGTGCCAGCAGCGGTGACGGAGTGGGGCTCCCCGGCAATCAGCCCCAGCATTTT

abundance: .
j_gene: TRBJ1-5
d_gene: .
v_gene: TRBV10-3
CDR3aa: CAISGGDNQPLHF
CDR3nt: TGTGCCATCTCAGGAGGAGACAATCAGCCCCTGCATTTT